These T cell receptor beta chains were read from a single sample in a study of metastatic and nonmetastatic thyroid tumors. TCRdb reanalyzed the PCR reads via MiXCR. The data hold over 20,000 clones, with around 15% observed a single time. The material sequenced was blood. The origin of the receptors is a female donor with papillary thyroid cancer or a benign thyroid nodule (not recorded which). Some clones in this sample may be carry-over from other donors' samples. The CDR3 runs from the conserved cysteine through the conserved F or W. D genes are given only for firm matches. Size is stated for part of the rows, as once, few or many counts, or as a class when the clone is expanded.

clone size	V gene	J gene	D gene	CDR3 protein	CDR3 DNA
NA	TRBV19	TRBJ2-7	TRBD2	CASSFSSGPYEQYF	TGTGCCAGTTCCTTCTCTAGCGGACCCTACGAGCAGTACTTC
many	TRBV3-1	TRBJ2-5	TRBD2	CASSQVFSGGGQETQYF	TGTGCCAGCAGCCAAGTCTTTAGCGGGGGAGGGCAAGAGACCCAGTACTTC
NA	TRBV5-1	TRBJ1-6	NA	CASSFGTGSPLHF	TGCGCCAGCAGCTTCGGAACGGGTTCACCCCTCCACTTT
many	TRBV5-4	TRBJ2-1	TRBD1	CASSLGGTGGSYNEQFF	TGTGCCAGCAGCTTGGGGGGGACAGGGGGCTCCTACAATGAGCAGTTCTTC
many	TRBV20-1	TRBJ2-4	NA	CSAKDIAKNIQYF	TGCAGTGCCAAAGACATAGCCAAAAACATTCAGTACTTC
NA	TRBV20-1	TRBJ2-2	NA	CSAPDTNTGELFF	TGCAGTGCCCCAGACACGAACACCGGGGAGCTGTTTTTT
NA	TRBV19	TRBJ2-7	NA	CASSIALARDQYF	TGTGCCAGTAGTATAGCCCTAGCGCGCGATCAGTACTTC
many	TRBV2	TRBJ2-3	NA	CASSEGLVGTDTQYF	TGTGCCAGCAGTGAAGGACTAGTGGGCACAGATACGCAGTATTTT
many	TRBV7-2	TRBJ2-1	TRBD1	CASSLGGARGPYNEQFF	TGTGCCAGCAGTTTAGGAGGGGCCAGGGGGCCCTACAATGAGCAGTTCTTC
NA	TRBV5-1	TRBJ2-7	NA	CASSLASSTKYGQYF	TGCGCCAGCAGCTTGGCGAGCTCGACGAAATACGGGCAGTACTTC
few	TRBV28	TRBJ2-7	NA	CASSPEGPSGGHDSYEQYF	TGTGCCAGCAGTCCCGAAGGTCCAAGCGGAGGGCACGACTCCTACGAGCAGTACTTC
many	TRBV27	TRBJ1-5	TRBD1	CASSLFSWTGDVRNQPQHF	TGTGCCAGCAGTTTATTCTCTTGGACAGGGGATGTCCGCAATCAGCCCCAGCATTTT
many	TRBV27	TRBJ2-1	NA	CASTYSQSSYNEQFF	TGTGCCAGCACCTACTCACAGAGCTCCTACAATGAGCAGTTCTTC
many	TRBV20-1	TRBJ2-2	TRBD2	CSAPDPSGSRGVTGELFF	TGCAGTGCTCCAGACCCTAGCGGGAGTCGAGGGGTCACCGGGGAGCTGTTTTTT
many	TRBV7-2	TRBJ1-4	TRBD1	CASSLDRGDEKLFF	TGTGCCAGCAGCCTTGACAGGGGGGATGAAAAACTGTTTTTT
many	TRBV19	TRBJ2-3	NA	CASSIGAPRGFTDTQYF	TGTGCCAGTAGTATAGGAGCACCCAGGGGTTTCACAGATACGCAGTATTTT
many	TRBV5-6	TRBJ2-1	NA	CASSSSYEQFF	TGTGCCAGCAGCTCGAGTTATGAGCAGTTCTTC
many	TRBV4-2	TRBJ2-1	NA	CASSQDPLDGANEQFF	TGTGCCAGCAGCCAAGACCCACTAGATGGGGCTAATGAGCAGTTCTTC
many	TRBV19	TRBJ2-7	NA	CASSTGRETGRYF	TGTGCCAGTAGTACGGGGAGAGAGACAGGTCGCTACTTC
many	TRBV12-3/TRBV12-4	TRBJ2-4	NA	CASRQGVSKNIQYF	TGTGCCAGCAGGCAGGGTGTATCCAAAAACATTCAGTACTTC
many	TRBV25-1	TRBJ2-1	TRBD2	CASSGSGRTANEQFF	TGTGCCAGCAGTGGGAGCGGGAGGACCGCCAATGAGCAGTTCTTC
many	TRBV15	TRBJ2-7	NA	CATSVNDRLYEQYF	TGTGCCACCAGCGTAAATGACCGCCTCTACGAGCAGTACTTC
many	TRBV12-3/TRBV12-4	TRBJ1-1	NA	CASSSPRRTEAFF	TGTGCCAGCAGTTCCCCCCGACGAACTGAAGCTTTCTTT
once	TRBV11-1	TRBJ2-1	NA	CASSPTRVRGPNDQFF	TGTGCCAGCAGCCCAACGAGGGTTAGGGGTCCCAATGATCAGTTCTTC
NA	TRBV20-1	TRBJ2-3	NA	CSASDGTDTQYF	TGCAGTGCTAGTGACGGCACAGATACGCAGTATTTT
many	TRBV28	TRBJ2-7	TRBD1	CASRPGQGFRRGYEQYF	TGTGCCAGCAGGCCGGGACAGGGATTTCGTCGGGGATACGAGCAGTACTTC
few	TRBV20-1	TRBJ2-7	TRBD1	CSARDFGTGSYEQYF	TGCAGTGCTAGAGATTTCGGGACAGGGTCCTACGAGCAGTACTTC
many	TRBV11-2	TRBJ2-7	NA	CASSLVPDSYEQYF	TGTGCCAGCAGCTTAGTCCCGGATTCCTACGAGCAGTACTTC
NA	TRBV28	TRBJ1-2	NA	CASSVATSGYTF	TGTGCCAGCAGTGTCGCCACATCTGGCTACACCTTC
many	TRBV5-6	TRBJ2-7	NA	CASSLGLAMQYF	TGTGCCAGCAGCTTGGGCTTGGCGATGCAGTACTTC
NA	TRBV7-9	TRBJ1-6	TRBD1	CASSIGTGVWSPLHF	TGTGCCAGCAGCATCGGGACAGGGGTATGGTCACCCCTCCACTTT
many	TRBV7-2	TRBJ2-1	NA	CASSPSQGGHNEQFF	TGTGCCAGCAGCCCTAGCCAGGGGGGGCACAATGAGCAGTTCTTC
NA	TRBV27	TRBJ2-7	NA	CASSLNGQKVPPYEQYF	TGTGCCAGCAGTTTAAATGGCCAAAAGGTTCCCCCCTACGAGCAGTACTTC
many	TRBV20-1	TRBJ2-3	NA	CSASRTTDTQYF	TGCAGTGCTAGCCGGACCACAGATACGCAGTATTTT
many	TRBV7-2	TRBJ2-7	NA	CASSRRGSAGEQYF	TGTGCCAGCAGCCGCAGGGGGTCGGCGGGAGAGCAGTACTTC
medium-sized	TRBV11-2	TRBJ2-7	TRBD1	CASSFKGGMTGREQYF	TGTGCCAGCAGCTTTAAGGGTGGGATGACAGGGCGCGAGCAGTACTTC
many	TRBV28	TRBJ1-4	NA	CASSFADRGEKLFF	TGTGCCAGCAGTTTTGCCGACCGGGGTGAAAAACTGTTTTTT
many	TRBV28	TRBJ2-7	TRBD1	CASGRQGIYEQYF	TGTGCCAGCGGCCGACAGGGAATCTACGAGCAGTACTTC
many	TRBV15	TRBJ2-3	TRBD2	CATSPGLAASTDTQYF	TGTGCCACCAGCCCAGGACTAGCGGCTAGCACAGATACGCAGTATTTT
few	TRBV28	TRBJ2-7	NA	CASSFPAQGAYEQYF	TGTGCCAGCAGTTTTCCGGCCCAAGGCGCCTACGAGCAGTACTTC
NA	TRBV28	TRBJ1-1	TRBD1	CASNTPGQKAFF	TGTGCCAGCAACACCCCGGGACAGAAGGCTTTCTTT
few	TRBV12-3/TRBV12-4	TRBJ2-7	TRBD1	CASLPGTDNYEQYF	TGTGCCAGCCTACCCGGGACAGACAACTACGAGCAGTACTTC